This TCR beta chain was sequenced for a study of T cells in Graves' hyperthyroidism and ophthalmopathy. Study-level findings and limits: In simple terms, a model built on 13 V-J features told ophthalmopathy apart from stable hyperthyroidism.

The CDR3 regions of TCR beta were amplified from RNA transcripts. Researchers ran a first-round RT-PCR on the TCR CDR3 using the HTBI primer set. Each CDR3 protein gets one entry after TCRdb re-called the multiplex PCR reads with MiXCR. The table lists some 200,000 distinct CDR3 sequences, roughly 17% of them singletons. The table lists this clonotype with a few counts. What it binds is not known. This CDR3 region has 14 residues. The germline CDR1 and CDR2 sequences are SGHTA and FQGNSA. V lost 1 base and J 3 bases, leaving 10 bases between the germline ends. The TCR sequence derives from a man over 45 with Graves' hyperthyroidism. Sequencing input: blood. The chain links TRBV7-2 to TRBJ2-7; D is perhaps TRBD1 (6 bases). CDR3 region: CASSLGPGDYEQYF. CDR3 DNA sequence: TGTGCCAGCAGCTTAGGGCCAGGGGACTACGAGCAGTACTTC.